The clone carrying this TCR beta chain was seen a few times. TCRdb keeps only in-frame clones here, not all; method: immunoSEQ multiplex PCR. This sample yields about 110,000 clones, of which 76% are seen a single time; more than 5.5% belongs to the top ten. This entry comes from a study of blood T cell repertoires in COVID-19. Turning to the study itself: Donors in the United States, Italy and Spain gave samples during acute or convalescent COVID-19.

This TCR was recovered from a man older than 75 with COVID-19, enrolled during active disease. Sequenced material: peripheral blood.

CDR3 residues: CASSPLLVGDTQYF. DNA of the CDR3: TGTGCCAGCAGTCCCCTGCTGGTCGGGGATACGCAGTATTTT. The chain employs TRBV28 and TRBJ2-3; the D is unclear. Trimming left V 5 bases short and J 6 bases short, with 15 bases between. Germline CDR1 is MDHEN and CDR2 is SYDVKM. CDR3 length: 14 residues.